This TCR beta chain was obtained from a study of blood T cells in healthy people across ages. With respect to this clonotype: Its antigen is undetermined.

A second PCR of 7 to 11 cycles used a sample-barcoded 5' primer and a J-beta primer mix. TCRdb redid the calling of the 5' RACE reads with MiXCR, one entry per CDR3 protein. This table has about 800,000 distinct CDR3 sequences, 20% to 25% appearing once. CDR3 length: 12 amino acids. Looked up from germline, CDR1 is MNHEY and CDR2 is SMNVEV (reference sequence). The V end lost 5 bases, the J end lost 7 bases, and 9 bases lay between the germline ends. Overall study findings and caveats: Donors of long life had a larger count of naive CD4+ cells and greater diversity than aged donors.

The sample was also reused in another study, on T cells of mothers and their children. This second study says: The overlap seen between related mothers and children slightly exceeded that of unrelated pairs, though not significantly.

Sequencing was carried out using blood. The sequence derives from a boy aged 5-17 years in good health. This chain links TRBV27 with TRBJ1-5; D ambiguous. In DNA, the CDR3 is TGTGCCAGCAGTAGGGCCGGCCAGCCCCAGCATTTT. It specifies CASSRAGQPQHF.